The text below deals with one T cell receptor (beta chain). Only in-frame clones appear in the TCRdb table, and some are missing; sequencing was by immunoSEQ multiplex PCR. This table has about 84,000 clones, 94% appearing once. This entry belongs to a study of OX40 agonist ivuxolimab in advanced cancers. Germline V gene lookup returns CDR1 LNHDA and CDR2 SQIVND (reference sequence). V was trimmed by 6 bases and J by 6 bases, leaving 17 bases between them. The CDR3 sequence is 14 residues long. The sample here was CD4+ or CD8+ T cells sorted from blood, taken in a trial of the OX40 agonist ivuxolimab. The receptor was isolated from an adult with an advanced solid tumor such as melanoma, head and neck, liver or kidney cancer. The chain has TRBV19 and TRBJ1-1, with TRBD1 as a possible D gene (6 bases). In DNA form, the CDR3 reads TGTGCCAGTAGCTGGGACCGGGGGGGCCCTGAAGCTTTCTTT. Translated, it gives CASSWDRGGPEAFF.